Listed here are 32 T cell receptor beta chains from one sample, sequenced in a study of T-cell memory formation after mild COVID-19. TCRdb reprocessed the 5' RACE reads via MiXCR and lists one record per CDR3 protein. The table shows some 280,000 distinct CDR3 sequences, with 15% to 20% occurring only once. Specimen: PBMCs or a T cell subset sorted from them (not recorded which). These receptors originate from a man aged 18-30 years who had mild COVID-19 (a few samples of this study predate the infection). Cell type and time point are not known.

This clonotype was found a few times. The rearrangement links TRBV20-1 to TRBJ2-3; D uncertain. From germline, CDR1 is DFQATT and CDR2 SNEGSKA (reference sequence). Deletions cut 8 bases from V and 2 bases from J, with 14 bases between. The CDR3 is 13 amino acids. The CDR3 nucleotides read TGCAGTTCTACGATAAACGCCACAGATACGCAGTATTTT. Translating it yields CSSTINATDTQYF.

The table lists this clonotype with many counts. The genes are TRBV7-2 and TRBJ1-4; D possibly corresponds to TRBD1 (5 bases). The CDR3 is made up of 15 amino acids. Trimming removed 5 bases from V and 7 bases from J, with 17 bases in between. Germline values: CDR1 SGHTA, CDR2 FQGNSA. In nucleotides, the CDR3 is TGTGCCAGCAGCCGTCTCAGGGCTCGGGTTGAAAAACTGTTTTTT. Protein sequence: CASSRLRARVEKLFF.

The chain joins TRBV4-1 to TRBJ2-4; D not resolved. V was pared by 2 bases and J by 8 bases, with 16 bases between. The CDR3 sequence is 15 residues long. Germline-derived CDR1 and CDR2 are MGHRA and YSYEKL. The CDR3 here is CASSQQASGADIQYF. CDR3 DNA: TGCGCCAGCAGCCAACAGGCTTCGGGTGCGGACATTCAGTACTTC.

The chain's CDR3 is CASLGRNTEAFF. Here the CDR3 DNA reads TGTGCCAGCTTGGGCAGAAACACTGAAGCTTTCTTT. The chain is built from TRBV12-3 or TRBV12-4 and TRBJ1-1; D gene ambiguous. The CDR3 consists of 12 residues. Trimming stripped 8 bases from V and 2 bases from J, with 9 bases between.

The chain has TRBV7-2 and TRBJ2-5, with TRBD1 as a possible D gene (5 bases). This CDR3 has 15 amino acids. Looked up from germline, CDR1 is SGHTA and CDR2 is FQGNSA. V was cut by 1 base and J by 3 bases, with 12 bases left in between. CDR3 bases: TGTGCCAGCAGCTTAGGCGGAGCAGGGAAAGAGACCCAGTACTTC. Translation gives CASSLGGAGKETQYF.

The table lists this clonotype with a few counts. The rearrangement links TRBV6-2 or TRBV6-3 to TRBJ1-5; D gene uncertain. The ends were cut back, 7 bases at V and 3 bases at J, with 10 bases in the middle. Germline V gives CDR1 MNHEY, CDR2 SVGEGT. The CDR3 covers 13 residues. Here the CDR3 reads CASTWTDNQPQHF. For the CDR3, the DNA is TGTGCCAGCACCTGGACGGACAATCAGCCCCAGCATTTT.

This clonotype was observed a few times. V gene TRBV7-9 combines with J gene TRBJ1-4; 7 bases are shared with TRBD1. The CDR3 is made up of 14 amino acids. Unmatched junction bases numbered 8, after V lost 5 bases and J lost 8 bases. Germline CDR1 is SEHNR and CDR2 is FQNEAQ (reference sequence). The CDR3 nucleotides are TGTGCCAGCAGCCTAGGGGGCTTGGGAGAAAAACTGTTTTTT. This gives the protein CASSLGGLGEKLFF.

This clonotype was detected a few times. V gene TRBV29-1 combines with J gene TRBJ2-2; D gene ambiguous. The V gene's germline CDR1 is SQVTM and CDR2 ANQGSEA. This CDR3 contains 13 residues. V shed 4 bases and J shed 0 bases, with 6 bases lying between them. CDR3 sequence reads: CSVARPNTGELFF. The CDR3 DNA sequence: TGCAGCGTTGCCAGGCCGAACACCGGGGAGCTGTTTTTT.

This clonotype has just a few counts. The V and J genes are TRBV10-3 and TRBJ1-5; 8 positions agree with TRBD1. The CDR3 loop spans 16 amino acids. Trimming cost V 8 bases and J 5 bases; bases outside gene matches: 14. The germline V gene encodes CDR1 ENHRY and CDR2 SYGVKD. The CDR3 bases are TGTGCCATCGGGGTAGGAGCAGGGGGCGCGGATCAGCCCCAGCATTTT. This sequence encodes CAIGVGAGGADQPQHF.

In its sample, this clonotype was seen many times. The J gene is TRBJ2-3, the V gene TRBV7-2; 7 nucleotides match TRBD2. CDR3 length equals 14 residues. V lost 5 bases to trimming and J lost 5 bases; unmatched junction nucleotides: 7. Germline V lookup: CDR1 SGHTA, CDR2 FQGNSA. The CDR3 spells CASSQGSGRDTQYF. DNA of the CDR3: TGTGCCAGCAGCCAGGGTAGCGGGCGAGATACGCAGTATTTT.

This clonotype was counted only a few times. The chain has TRBV6-5 and TRBJ1-5, with TRBD1 matching over 9 bases. Germline CDR1 and CDR2: MNHEY and SVGAGI. V dropped 6 bases and J dropped 6; count of bases not matched to a gene: 9. The CDR3 is 15 amino acids. CDR3 protein: CASRPTGGYSQPQHF. In nucleotides, the CDR3 is TGTGCCAGCAGACCGACAGGGGGGTATAGTCAGCCCCAGCATTTT.

The chain couples TRBV4-3 to TRBJ2-3; TRBD2 aligns across 10 bases. CDR3 length: 16 amino acids. V dropped 0 bases and J dropped 5; count of bases not matched to a gene: 5. Germline V CDR1 and CDR2: LGHNA, YSLEER. CDR3 in DNA: TGCGCCAGCAGCCAAGATCTGGGACTAGCGATAGATACGCAGTATTTT. Residues: CASSQDLGLAIDTQYF.

In its sample, this clonotype was seen many times. The chain carries TRBV7-2 and TRBJ1-5; D not certain. The CDR3 loop spans 13 amino acids. V lost 5 bases, J lost 3 bases, and 8 bases lay in between. The germline gives CDR1 SGHTA, CDR2 FQGNSA. CDR3 DNA sequence: TGTGCCAGCAGCCGAGAGCTCAATCAGCCCCAGCATTTT. This encodes CASSRELNQPQHF.

This clonotype has more than one count but fewer than ten. The rearrangement links TRBV5-1 to TRBJ2-7; D may be TRBD1 (6 bases). This CDR3 region has 15 residues. Trimming removed 0 bases from V and 3 bases from J, with 13 bases in between. Germline V gives CDR1 SGHRS, CDR2 YFSETQ. Here the CDR3 reads CASSLAPDSLYEQYF. The CDR3 DNA is TGCGCCAGCAGCTTGGCCCCGGACAGTCTCTACGAGCAGTACTTC.

This clonotype was counted a few times. V gene TRBV2 combines with J gene TRBJ2-3; D may correspond to TRBD1 or TRBD2 (7 bases each). The CDR3 totals 14 residues. In germline, CDR1 is SNHLY, CDR2 FYNNEI. The V end lost 6 bases, the J end lost 4 bases, and 14 bases lay between the germline ends. This CDR3 is CASRSGGDADTQYF. CDR3 DNA: TGTGCCAGCAGATCAGGGGGGGATGCAGATACGCAGTATTTT. Combining the CDR3 with reference TRBV2 and TRBJ2-3 gives the whole variable domain EPEVTQTPSHQVTQMGQEVILRCVPISNHLYFYWYRQILGQKVEFLVSFYNNEISEKSEIFDDQFSVERPDGSNFTLKIRSTKLEDSAMYFCASRSGGDADTQYFGPGTRLTVL.

This clonotype was observed at least ten times. The genes are TRBV20-1 and TRBJ2-3; D might be TRBD2 (6 bases). Between the trimmed V and J ends, which lost 6 bases and 1 base, there was a span of 17 bases. The CDR3 covers 15 residues. Germline V CDR1 and CDR2: DFQATT, SNEGSKA (reference sequence). CDR3 in DNA: TGCAGTGCAGCGCAAAGCGGGTCCGGCACAGATACGCAGTATTTT. Protein: CSAAQSGSGTDTQYF.

This clonotype was counted only a few times. The CDR3 DNA reads TGTGCCAGCAGTCAGCGCCACGGGGCGGAGACCCAGTACTTC. This codes for CASSQRHGAETQYF. V usage is TRBV27 and J usage is TRBJ2-5; the D call may be TRBD1 or TRBD2 (5 bases each). The CDR3 runs to 14 residues. Germline V gene lookup returns CDR1 MNHEY and CDR2 SMNVEV (reference sequence). Trimming pared 5 bases from V and 5 bases from J, leaving 15 bases between.

This clonotype was seen ten or more times. In nucleotides, the CDR3 is TGTGCCAGCAGCTTATACGGGGGCAGGGGGGCGAGCGTGGAGACCCAGTACTTC. It yields the protein CASSLYGGRGASVETQYF. The chain has TRBV7-6 and TRBJ2-5, with D perhaps matching TRBD1 (7 bases). V was cut by 2 bases and J by 5 bases, with 24 bases left in between. CDR1 and CDR2 from the germline V gene are SGHVS and FNYEAQ. The CDR3 spans 18 residues.

In this sample, this clonotype turned up once. The gene calls are TRBV20-1 and TRBJ2-3, with 13 nucleotides matching TRBD2. The junction had 11 bases not matched to a gene; V was cut back by 5 bases and J by 6 bases. The germline gives CDR1 DFQATT, CDR2 SNEGSKA (reference sequence). The CDR3 runs to 16 residues. CDR3 bases: TGCAGTGCTGAGTGGACTAGCGGGGGCCCCGGGGATACGCAGTATTTT. Its protein product is CSAEWTSGGPGDTQYF.

The chain links TRBV7-8 to TRBJ2-5; TRBD2 is a possible D gene (6 bases). V was shortened by 1 base and J by 6 bases, with 9 bases between the two germline ends. Germline V gene data show CDR1 as SGHVS and CDR2 as FQNEAQ. This CDR3 has 13 residues. CDR3 DNA sequence: TGTGCCAGCAGCTTAGGACTAGTTCAGACCCAGTACTTC. Its translation is CASSLGLVQTQYF.

V gene TRBV4-3 combines with J gene TRBJ1-1; D perhaps matches TRBD1 (6 bases). V was clipped by 4 bases and J by 3 bases, with 12 bases between them. The CDR3 has 14 residues. The germline CDR1 and CDR2 sequences are LGHNA and YSLEER. Here the CDR3 DNA reads TGCGCCAGCAGCCGTGTTACAGGGTACACTGAAGCTTTCTTT. This codes for CASSRVTGYTEAFF.

The table lists this clonotype with many counts. The V and J genes are TRBV9 and TRBJ2-3, with a possible D match to TRBD1 (6 bases). Germline loops: CDR1 SGDLS, CDR2 YYNGEE. The germline V and J ends were trimmed by 4 bases and 4 bases, with 16 bases remaining between them. CDR3 size: 15 residues. CDR3 DNA: TGTGCCAGCAGCCCTCAGGGGATCCACGCAGATACGCAGTATTTT. Protein sequence: CASSPQGIHADTQYF.

This clonotype was picked up a small number of times. V usage is TRBV6-4 and J usage is TRBJ1-5; a possible D gene is TRBD1 (5 bases). The length of the CDR3 is 15 residues. Germline V CDR1 and CDR2: MRHNA, SNTAGT. Trimming left V 0 bases short and J 1 base short, with 7 bases between. CDR3 region: CASSDSRVSNQPQHF. The CDR3 nucleotides are TGTGCCAGCAGTGACTCCAGGGTGAGCAATCAGCCCCAGCATTTT.

This clonotype was counted between two and nine times. This CDR3 reads CASSPRAFSGDEQYF. DNA of the CDR3: TGTGCCAGCTCACCTCGGGCGTTTTCAGGGGACGAGCAGTACTTC. The V gene is TRBV18, the J gene TRBJ2-7; TRBD1 is a possible D gene (6 bases). V shed 3 bases and J shed 5 bases, with 17 bases lying between them. CDR1 and CDR2 from the germline V gene are KGHSH and LQKENI. CDR3 length: 15 amino acids.

The CDR3 protein is CSATNRRGDSTDTQYF. The CDR3 DNA follows: TGCAGTGCTACTAACAGGCGGGGGGACAGCACAGATACGCAGTATTTT. The chain is built from TRBV20-1 and TRBJ2-3; 8 nucleotides align to TRBD2. Germline CDR1 is DFQATT and CDR2 is SNEGSKA (reference sequence). The CDR3 runs to 16 residues. J was trimmed by 0 bases and V by 4 bases; bases with no gene match: 9.

The chain combines TRBV20-1 with TRBJ2-4; a possible D gene is TRBD2 (5 bases). The V end lost 6 bases, the J end lost 11 bases, and 17 bases lay between the germline ends. CDR1 and CDR2 (germline): DFQATT, SNEGSKA (reference sequence). CDR3 length: 12 residues. The CDR3 nucleotides are TGCAGTGCCCATCAGGACTCCACCCTTCAGTACTTC. Protein: CSAHQDSTLQYF.

This chain joins TRBV5-1 and TRBJ2-3; D gene uncertain. The V end lost 3 bases, the J end lost 2 bases, and 7 bases lay between the germline ends. Germline assignment: CDR1 SGHRS and CDR2 YFSETQ. CDR3 length: 13 amino acids. The CDR3 is CASSSYTTDTQYF. CDR3 DNA: TGCGCCAGCAGCTCTTATACCACAGATACGCAGTATTTT.

V and J are TRBV6-5 and TRBJ1-1; 7 nucleotides line up with TRBD1. From germline, CDR1 is MNHEY and CDR2 SVGAGI. Trimming cost V 5 bases and J 4 bases; bases outside gene matches: 10. The CDR3 is 15 residues long. The CDR3 loop reads CASSRGTAPRTEAFF. CDR3 nucleotides: TGTGCCAGCAGTCGAGGGACAGCCCCGCGCACTGAAGCTTTCTTT.

V gene TRBV5-1 combines with J gene TRBJ1-5, with D uncertain. The germline V and J ends were trimmed by 0 bases and 6 bases, with 16 bases remaining between them. CDR1 and CDR2 (germline): SGHRS, YFSETQ. This CDR3 has 16 residues. The CDR3 sequence is CASSLAGPAIGQPQHF. CDR3 in DNA: TGCGCCAGCAGCTTGGCCGGTCCCGCCATCGGTCAGCCCCAGCATTTT.

V is TRBV6-1 and J is TRBJ2-6; no clear D. The CDR3 spans 15 residues. V shed 5 bases and J shed 1 base, with 9 bases lying between them. Germline V lookup: CDR1 MNHNS, CDR2 SASEGT. The CDR3 loop reads CASSLQRSGANVLTF. CDR3 nucleotides: TGTGCCAGCAGTCTACAAAGATCTGGGGCCAACGTCCTGACTTTC.

This clonotype has a handful of counts. The chain couples TRBV6-5 to TRBJ2-3; unclear D gene. In germline, CDR1 is MNHEY, CDR2 SVGAGI. V shed 2 bases and J shed 4 bases, with 10 bases lying between them. The CDR3 has 14 residues. The CDR3: CASSYDSGPDTQYF. The CDR3 DNA reads as TGTGCCAGCAGTTACGATTCGGGCCCAGATACGCAGTATTTT.

The V gene is TRBV10-3, the J gene TRBJ2-5, with a weak D call TRBD2 (6 bases). CDR3 length: 12 residues. The V end lost 8 bases, the J end lost 3 bases, and 10 bases lay between the germline ends. Germline loops: CDR1 ENHRY, CDR2 SYGVKD. The CDR3 coding sequence is TGTGCCATCTCGGGAGCGGAAGAGACCCAGTACTTC. Its protein is CAISGAEETQYF.